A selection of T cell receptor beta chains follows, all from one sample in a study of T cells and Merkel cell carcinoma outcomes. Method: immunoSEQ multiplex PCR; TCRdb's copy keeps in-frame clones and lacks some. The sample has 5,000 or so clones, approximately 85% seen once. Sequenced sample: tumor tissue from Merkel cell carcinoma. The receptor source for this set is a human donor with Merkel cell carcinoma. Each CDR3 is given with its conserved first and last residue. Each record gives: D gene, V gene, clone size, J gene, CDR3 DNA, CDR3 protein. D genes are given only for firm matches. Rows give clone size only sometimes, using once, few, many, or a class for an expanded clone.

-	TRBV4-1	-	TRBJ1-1	TGCGCCAGCAGCCATGGATTGTCCGGAACCACTGAAGCTTTCTTT	CASSHGLSGTTEAFF
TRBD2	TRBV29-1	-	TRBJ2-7	TGCAGCGTTGGACTAGCGGGAGCTGAGCAGTACTTC	CSVGLAGAEQYF
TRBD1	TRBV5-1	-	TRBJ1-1	TGCGCCAGCAGCCGTACAGGGACAGGGGCCTTGGGCACTGAAGCTTTCTTT	CASSRTGTGALGTEAFF
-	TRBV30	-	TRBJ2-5	TGTGCCTGGAGTGGGGACCCCTACCAAGAGACCCAGTACTTC	CAWSGDPYQETQYF
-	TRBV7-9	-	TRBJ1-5	TGTGCCAGCAGCCCTACAGGGAGAGTCTTAGGGCCCCAGCATTTT	CASSPTGRVLGPQHF
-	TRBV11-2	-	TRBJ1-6	TGTGCCAGCAGCTCTAACCGGGGGCGTTCACCCCTCCACTTT	CASSSNRGRSPLHF
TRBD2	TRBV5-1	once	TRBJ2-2	TGCGCCAGCAGCCCCGTAGCGGGTGGCCTTAAAGGGGAGCTGTTTTTT	CASSPVAGGLKGELFF
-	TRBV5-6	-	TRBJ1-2	TGTGCCAGCAGGCCGGCGGATCGGACTAACTATGGCTACACCTTC	CASRPADRTNYGYTF
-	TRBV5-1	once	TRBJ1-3	TGCGCCAGCAGCTCGGGAACCTCTGGAAACACCATATATTTT	CASSSGTSGNTIYF
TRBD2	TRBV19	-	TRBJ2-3	TGTGCCACCCAGAGGGCGGGAGGTACAGATACGCAGTATTTT	CATQRAGGTDTQYF
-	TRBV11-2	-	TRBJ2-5	TGTGCCAGCACCGACGGGTTTCCGGAGACCCAGTACTTC	CASTDGFPETQYF
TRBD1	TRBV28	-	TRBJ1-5	TGTGCCAGCAGTTCAGGGACAGGGAGCAATCAGCCCCAGCATTTT	CASSSGTGSNQPQHF
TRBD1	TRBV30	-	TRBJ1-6	TGTGCCTGGAGTTCCCCCGGGACAGGTTATAATTCACCCCTCCACTTT	CAWSSPGTGYNSPLHF
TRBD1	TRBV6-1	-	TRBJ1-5	TGTGCCAGCAGTGGACAGGGGGGGGTATATAGCAATCAGCCCCAGCATTTT	CASSGQGGVYSNQPQHF
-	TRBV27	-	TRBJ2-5	TGTGCCAGCAGTTTAAAAAGGGGCGTCCAAGAGACCCAGTACTTC	CASSLKRGVQETQYF
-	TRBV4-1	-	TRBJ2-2	TGCGCCAGCAGCCAATCACTAGCCCTAGAGACCGGGGAGCTGTTTTTT	CASSQSLALETGELFF
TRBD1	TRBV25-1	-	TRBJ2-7	TGTGCCAGTAACAGGGGGCAGAACGAGCAGTACTTC	CASNRGQNEQYF
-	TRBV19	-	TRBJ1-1	TGTGCCAGTAGTACCTCAGGCAACACTGAAGCTTTCTTT	CASSTSGNTEAFF
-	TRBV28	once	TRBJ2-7	TGTGCCAGCAGGGTGGACATGTCCTACGAGCAGTACTTC	CASRVDMSYEQYF
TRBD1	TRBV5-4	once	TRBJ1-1	TGTGCCAGCAGCTTGGGATCGGGACAGGCGAACACTGAAGCTTTCTTT	CASSLGSGQANTEAFF
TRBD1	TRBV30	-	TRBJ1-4	TGTGCCGTTAGGGGGCTGGATGAAAAACTGTTTTTT	CAVRGLDEKLFF
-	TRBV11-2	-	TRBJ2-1	TGTGCCAGCAGCCCGGACTACTACAATGAGCAGTTCTTC	CASSPDYYNEQFF
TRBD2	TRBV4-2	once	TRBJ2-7	TGTGCCAGCAGCCAAGAGTCGGGACTAGCCAACGAGCAGTACTTC	CASSQESGLANEQYF
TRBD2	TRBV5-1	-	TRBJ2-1	TGCGCCAGCAGCTTGGCTAGCGGGGCCTACAATGAGCAGTTCTTC	CASSLASGAYNEQFF
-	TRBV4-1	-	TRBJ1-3	TGCGCCAGCAGCCAATCTGCTCGCAGGGACTCTGGAAACACCATATATTTT	CASSQSARRDSGNTIYF